The clone carrying this TCR beta chain was recorded a few times. The record originates from a study of shared clonotypes between healthy human individuals. Deep was the level used in running the assay. The quantity of DNA used in unsorted PBMC replicate PCRs was 300 ng, corresponding to tens of thousands of T cell genomes. Unsorted PBMC DNA was run through sequencing on ten immunoSEQ deep assay plates. Profiled with immunoSEQ multiplex PCR; TCRdb holds only in-frame clones, not every one. This sample has about 510,000 clones, with about 79% found just once. The germline V gene has CDR1 MNHEY and CDR2 SVGAGI. The V gene lost 6 bases and the J gene lost 8 bases, with 16 bases spanning the gap. The CDR3 has 13 residues.

The clonotype was recovered from a middle-aged woman in good health. Some clones in this sample may be carry-over from other donors' samples. Specimen: PBMCs. The rearrangement joins TRBV6-5 to TRBJ1-2, with D perhaps matching TRBD1 (5 bases). The DNA of the CDR3 is TGTGCCAGCAGGCCAGGGACGGCCTTAGGCTACACCTTC. Protein sequence: CASRPGTALGYTF.